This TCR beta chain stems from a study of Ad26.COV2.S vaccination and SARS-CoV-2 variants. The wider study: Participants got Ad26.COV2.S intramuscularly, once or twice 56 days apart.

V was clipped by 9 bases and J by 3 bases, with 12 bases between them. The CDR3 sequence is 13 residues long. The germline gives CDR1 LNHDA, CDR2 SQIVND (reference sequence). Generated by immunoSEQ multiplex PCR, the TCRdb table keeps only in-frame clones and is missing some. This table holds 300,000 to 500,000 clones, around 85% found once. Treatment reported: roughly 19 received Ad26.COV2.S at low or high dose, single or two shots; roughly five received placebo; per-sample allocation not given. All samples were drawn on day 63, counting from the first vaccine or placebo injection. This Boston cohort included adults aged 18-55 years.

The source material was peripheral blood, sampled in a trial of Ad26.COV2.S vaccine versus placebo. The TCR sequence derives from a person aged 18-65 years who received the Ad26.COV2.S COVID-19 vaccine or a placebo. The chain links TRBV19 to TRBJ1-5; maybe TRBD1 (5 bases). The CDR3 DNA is TGTGCCAGCCGTGACAGACCCAATCAGCCCCAGCATTTT. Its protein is CASRDRPNQPQHF.